The rows below give T cell receptor beta chains drawn from one sample of a study of T cell responses to AZD1222 COVID-19 vaccine. The table came from immunoSEQ multiplex PCR; TCRdb's copy has only in-frame clones and leaves some out. The data show 200,000 or so clones, almost 95% seen once. Specimen: peripheral blood, collected on day 0 of AZD1222 vaccination. These receptors were obtained from an adult in good health. Both conserved end residues are part of each CDR3. A D gene is named only where the DNA matches it firmly. Clone size is stated in some rows and not others, as once, few, many or a class when expanded.

TRBJ2-7 TRBD2 once TRBV6-2/TRBV6-3 CASSPERGHYEQYF TGTGCCAGCAGCCCCGAGCGGGGGCACTACGAGCAGTACTTC
TRBJ2-2 NA NA TRBV24-1 CATSDSPGQNTGELFF TGTGCCACCAGTGATTCCCCGGGACAGAACACCGGGGAGCTGTTTTTT
TRBJ2-7 TRBD2 NA TRBV2 CASSAGTSTTYEQYF TGTGCCAGCAGTGCCGGGACTAGCACAACATACGAGCAGTACTTC
TRBJ2-7 TRBD2 NA TRBV6-6 CASSYPGLAGVEQYF TGTGCCAGCAGTTACCCGGGACTAGCGGGAGTCGAGCAGTACTTC
TRBJ2-4 NA NA TRBV14 CASSPTGRCF TGTGCCAGCAGCCCGACAGGAAGGTGCTTC
TRBJ2-1 TRBD2 NA TRBV6-2/TRBV6-3 CASSYLAGGPPEQFF TGTGCCAGCAGTTACCTGGCGGGAGGCCCACCTGAGCAGTTCTTC
TRBJ2-1 TRBD2 NA TRBV11-3 CASSLAGLAGDHEQFF TGTGCCAGCAGCTTAGCCGGACTAGCGGGAGATCATGAGCAGTTCTTC
TRBJ1-2 TRBD1 NA TRBV5-4 CASSFIQGADYGYTF TGTGCCAGCAGCTTTATACAGGGGGCGGACTATGGCTACACCTTC
TRBJ2-3 TRBD1 once TRBV7-3 CASSLTPIRLDRGRSSTDTQYF TGTGCCAGCAGCTTAACGCCCATTCGCTTAGATAGGGGGCGATCTAGCACAGATACGCAGTATTTT
TRBJ1-1 TRBD1 NA TRBV5-4 CASSFKGANTEAFF TGTGCCAGCAGCTTTAAGGGGGCGAACACTGAAGCTTTCTTT
TRBJ2-1 NA NA TRBV18 CASSSTGSYNEQFF TGTGCCAGCTCGTCCACAGGGTCCTACAATGAGCAGTTCTTC
TRBJ2-7 NA NA TRBV19 CATAASYEQYF TGTGCCACCGCAGCCTCCTACGAGCAGTACTTC
TRBJ1-1 TRBD1 NA TRBV9 CASSPGGRGTEAFF TGTGCCAGCAGCCCAGGGGGGCGAGGGACTGAAGCTTTCTTT
TRBJ2-6 TRBD1 NA TRBV28 CASSLGTGGFSGANVLTF TGTGCCAGCAGTTTGGGGACAGGGGGGTTCTCTGGGGCCAACGTCCTGACTTTC
TRBJ2-1 NA NA TRBV5-1 CASSLGPPNEQFF TGCGCCAGCAGCTTAGGGCCCCCCAATGAGCAGTTCTTC
TRBJ1-1 NA NA TRBV28 CASRPTWGVDQAFF TGTGCCAGCAGACCTACTTGGGGGGTCGACCAAGCTTTCTTT
TRBJ1-5 NA NA TRBV6-4 CASSTGYNQPQHF TGTGCCAGCAGTACAGGGTACAATCAGCCCCAGCATTTT
TRBJ1-4 NA NA TRBV2 CASNDYSNEKLFF TGTGCCAGCAATGATTACTCTAATGAAAAACTGTTTTTT
TRBJ1-1 NA few TRBV6-1 CASSDRMNTEAFF TGTGCCAGCAGTGACAGGATGAACACTGAAGCTTTCTTT
TRBJ1-6 NA NA TRBV10-3 CAISETVPNSPLHF TGTGCCATCAGTGAGACAGTTCCAAATTCACCCCTCCACTTT
TRBJ2-3 TRBD2 NA TRBV10-3 CAISESIFGTSGYTDTQYF TGTGCCATCAGTGAGTCGATCTTCGGTACTAGCGGCTACACAGATACGCAGTATTTT
TRBJ1-6 NA NA TRBV30 CASNAGTNNSPLHF TGTGCCTCCAACGCGGGGACAAATAATTCACCCCTCCACTTT
TRBJ2-7 TRBD2 NA TRBV9 CASSVGGRAYEQYF TGTGCCAGCAGCGTAGGAGGGAGGGCCTACGAGCAGTACTTC
TRBJ2-4 TRBD1 NA TRBV18 CASSPPGTGVSKNIQYF TGTGCCAGCTCACCACCCGGGACAGGGGTTTCCAAAAACATTCAGTACTTC
TRBJ1-5 TRBD1 NA TRBV10-2 CASSWTGETQPQHF TGCGCCAGCAGTTGGACAGGGGAGACTCAGCCCCAGCATTTT
TRBJ2-7 TRBD2 NA TRBV10-2 CASSGGLAGYEQYF TGCGCCAGCAGTGGAGGACTAGCGGGCTACGAGCAGTACTTC
TRBJ2-7 NA NA TRBV6-5 CASRWTLSSYEQYF TGTGCCAGTAGGTGGACACTGAGCTCCTACGAGCAGTACTTC
TRBJ1-2 TRBD1 NA TRBV28 CASSRDRGNYGYTF TGTGCCAGCAGCCGGGACAGGGGCAACTATGGCTACACCTTC
TRBJ2-1 TRBD2 NA TRBV19 CASRLAGGYNEQFF TGTGCCAGTAGGCTAGCGGGAGGTTACAATGAGCAGTTCTTC
TRBJ2-7 NA NA TRBV5-4 CASSLGTSIYEQYF TGTGCCAGCAGCCTCGGGACATCTATCTACGAGCAGTACTTC
TRBJ2-7 NA NA TRBV5-1 CASSPRLGGSYEQYF TGCGCCAGCAGCCCACGGCTGGGGGGATCCTACGAGCAGTACTTC
TRBJ2-2 TRBD1 NA TRBV2 CAFGQVIGELFF TGTGCATTCGGACAGGTGATCGGGGAGCTGTTTTTT
TRBJ2-4 TRBD2 NA TRBV11-2 CASSLEALAGQGGKNIQYF TGTGCCAGCAGCTTAGAAGCACTAGCGGGGCAAGGGGGCAAAAACATTCAGTACTTC
TRBJ1-2 NA once TRBV6-5 CASSYSRGHGGYTF TGTGCCAGCAGTTACTCCCGGGGCCACGGTGGCTACACCTTC
TRBJ2-1 NA once TRBV25-1 CASSPQGSGGGSYNEQFF TGTGCCAGCAGTCCCCAAGGCAGCGGTGGGGGGTCCTACAATGAGCAGTTCTTC
TRBJ2-2 NA NA TRBV24-1 CATSDLDSTGELFF TGTGCCACCAGTGATTTGGATAGCACCGGGGAGCTGTTTTTT
TRBJ2-1 TRBD2 NA TRBV19 CASSALAGVYNEQFF TGTGCCAGTAGTGCCTTGGCGGGAGTCTACAATGAGCAGTTCTTC
TRBJ1-2 NA NA TRBV9 CASSGLGPVRGYTF TGTGCCAGCAGCGGGCTGGGCCCTGTCCGTGGCTACACCTTC
TRBJ1-3 TRBD1 NA TRBV7-8 CASSSGTAFSGNTIYF TGTGCCAGCAGCTCCGGGACAGCTTTCTCTGGAAACACCATATATTTT
TRBJ2-1 NA NA TRBV7-3 CASSLARDWYNEQFF TGTGCCAGCAGCTTAGCCCGGGACTGGTACAATGAGCAGTTCTTC
TRBJ1-5 TRBD1 NA TRBV18 CASSPGQVSGPQHF TGTGCCAGCTCACCAGGACAGGTCAGTGGCCCCCAGCATTTT
TRBJ1-2 NA NA TRBV14 CASSQGQGRSYGYTF TGTGCCAGCAGCCAAGGTCAGGGACGTAGCTATGGCTACACCTTC